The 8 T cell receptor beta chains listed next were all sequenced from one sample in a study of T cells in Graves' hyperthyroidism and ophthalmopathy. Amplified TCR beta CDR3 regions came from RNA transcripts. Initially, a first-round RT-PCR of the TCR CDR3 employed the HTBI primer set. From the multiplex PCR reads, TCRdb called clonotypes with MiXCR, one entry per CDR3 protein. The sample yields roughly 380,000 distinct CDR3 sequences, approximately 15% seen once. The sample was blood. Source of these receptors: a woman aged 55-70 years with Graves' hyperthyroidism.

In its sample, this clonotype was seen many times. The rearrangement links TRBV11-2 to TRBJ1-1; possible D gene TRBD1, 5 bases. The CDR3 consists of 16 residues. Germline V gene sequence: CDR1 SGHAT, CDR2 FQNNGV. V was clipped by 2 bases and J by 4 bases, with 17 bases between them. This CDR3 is CASSLPLGGRSTEAFF. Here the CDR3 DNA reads TGTGCCAGCAGCTTACCCTTGGGGGGGAGGAGCACTGAAGCTTTCTTT.

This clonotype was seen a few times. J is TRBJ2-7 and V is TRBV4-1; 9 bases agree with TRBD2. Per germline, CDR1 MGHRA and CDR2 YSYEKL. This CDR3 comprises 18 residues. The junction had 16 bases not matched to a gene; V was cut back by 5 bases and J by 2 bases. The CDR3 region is CASSYRLLLAGQPYEQYF. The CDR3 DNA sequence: TGCGCCAGCAGCTATCGCCTCTTACTAGCGGGCCAGCCCTACGAGCAGTACTTC.

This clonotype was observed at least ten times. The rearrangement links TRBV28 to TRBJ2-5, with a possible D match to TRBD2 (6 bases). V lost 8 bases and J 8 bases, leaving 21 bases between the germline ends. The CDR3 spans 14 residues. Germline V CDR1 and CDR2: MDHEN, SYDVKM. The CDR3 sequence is CASGSSGQGGTQYF. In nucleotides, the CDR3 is TGTGCCAGCGGGTCATCTGGGCAGGGAGGTACCCAGTACTTC.

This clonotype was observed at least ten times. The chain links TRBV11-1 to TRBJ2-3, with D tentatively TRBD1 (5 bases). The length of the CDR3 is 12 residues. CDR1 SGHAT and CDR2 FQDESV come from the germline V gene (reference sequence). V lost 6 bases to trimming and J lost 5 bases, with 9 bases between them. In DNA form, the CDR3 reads TGTGCCAGCAGTCCAGGGATAGATACGCAGTATTTT. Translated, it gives CASSPGIDTQYF.

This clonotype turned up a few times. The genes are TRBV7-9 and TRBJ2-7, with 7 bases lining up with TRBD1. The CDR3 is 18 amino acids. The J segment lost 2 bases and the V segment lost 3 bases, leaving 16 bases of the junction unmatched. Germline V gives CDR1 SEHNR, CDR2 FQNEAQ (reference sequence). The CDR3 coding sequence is TGTGCCAGCAGCTTCCCACTTCTTACAGGGGTGGTGACCTACGAGCAGTACTTC. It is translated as CASSFPLLTGVVTYEQYF.

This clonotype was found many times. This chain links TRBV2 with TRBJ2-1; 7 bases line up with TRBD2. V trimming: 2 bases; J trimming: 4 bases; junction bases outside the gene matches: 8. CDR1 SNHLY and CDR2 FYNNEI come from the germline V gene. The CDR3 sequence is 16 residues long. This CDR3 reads CASSEFGSSGYNEQFF. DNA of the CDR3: TGTGCCAGCAGTGAATTTGGGTCTAGCGGATACAATGAGCAGTTCTTC.

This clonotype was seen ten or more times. As DNA, the CDR3 is TGTGCCAGCAGTCCCCGGACTAGCGGGATGTTTACGTACGAGCAGTACTTC. Translating gives CASSPRTSGMFTYEQYF. The genes are TRBV6-5 and TRBJ2-7; 12 bases are shared with TRBD2. Trimming cost V 5 bases and J 4 bases; bases outside gene matches: 12. CDR3 length equals 17 residues. CDR1 is MNHEY and CDR2 is SVGAGI in the germline V gene.

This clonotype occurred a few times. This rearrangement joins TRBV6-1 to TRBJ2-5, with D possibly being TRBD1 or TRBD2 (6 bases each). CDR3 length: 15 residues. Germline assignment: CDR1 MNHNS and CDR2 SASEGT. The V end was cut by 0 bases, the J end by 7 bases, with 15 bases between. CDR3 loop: CASSEAGGQGGTQYF. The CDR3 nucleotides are TGTGCCAGCAGTGAAGCGGGGGGCCAGGGAGGGACCCAGTACTTC.